The 29 T cell receptor beta chains given below trace back to one sample, sequenced in a study of shared clonotypes between healthy human individuals. Measured with immunoSEQ multiplex PCR; TCRdb has only the in-frame clones, and not every one. The sample includes around 940,000 clones, over 60% of them seen just once. The sample was memory CD4+ T cells sorted from blood. Stated subset: CD45RA-negative fraction. The receptors here all came from a man younger than 30 in good health.

A single count supports this clone. The CDR3 protein is CASSLTGGAYEQYF. The CDR3 DNA reads TGCGCCAGCAGCCTAACTGGAGGGGCCTACGAGCAGTACTTC. The chain has TRBV4-3 and TRBJ2-7; weak D call: TRBD2 (6 bases). CDR3 size: 14 residues. With 4 bases removed from V and 2 bases from J, the gap between germline ends came to 12 bases. CDR1 is LGHNA, CDR2 YSLEER, per germline.

The chain is built from TRBV30 and TRBJ2-2, with D possibly being TRBD1 or TRBD2 (6 bases each). The CDR3 has 15 residues. Trimming shortened V by 3 bases and J by 5 bases, and 16 bases separated the two germline ends. Germline V lookup: CDR1 GTSNPN, CDR2 SVGIG (reference sequence). CDR3 loop: CAWRRTEGDTGELFF. CDR3 nucleotide sequence: TGTGCCTGGAGGAGGACGGAGGGGGATACCGGGGAGCTGTTTTTT.

CDR3 sequence (DNA): TGTGCCAGCAGCTTGTGGGGGGACACCGGGGAGCTGTTTTTT. Protein sequence: CASSLWGDTGELFF. V usage is TRBV11-3 and J usage is TRBJ2-2, with a possible D match to TRBD2 (6 bases). There are 14 residues in the CDR3. The germline V gene has CDR1 SGHNT and CDR2 YENEEA. Trimming removed 3 bases at V and 3 bases at J, with 8 bases between. Full variable domain (rest looked up from reference TRBV11-3 and TRBJ2-2): EAGVVQSPRYKIIEKKQPVAFWCNPISGHNTLYWYLQNLGQGPELLIRYENEEAVDDSQLPKDRFSAERLKGVDSTLKIQPAELGDSAVYLCASSLWGDTGELFFGEGSRLTVL.

The rearrangement joins TRBV30 to TRBJ2-2; D uncertain. Between the trimmed V and J ends, which lost 0 bases and 4 bases, there was a span of 12 bases. The CDR3 covers 15 residues. The germline V gene encodes CDR1 GTSNPN and CDR2 SVGIG (reference sequence). CDR3 amino acids: CAWSVAGTATGELFF. The CDR3 DNA sequence: TGTGCCTGGAGTGTTGCAGGAACTGCCACCGGGGAGCTGTTTTTT.

This chain uses TRBV13 with TRBJ1-4; 7 positions agree with TRBD1. CDR3 length equals 15 residues. In germline, CDR1 is PRHDT, CDR2 FYEKMQ (reference sequence). The trim removed 4 bases at V and 0 bases at J, leaving 2 bases unmatched. DNA of the CDR3: TGTGCCAGCAGCTGGCAGGGGGCAACTAATGAAAAACTGTTTTTT. The encoded protein is CASSWQGATNEKLFF.

This chain links TRBV28 with TRBJ1-2, with D possibly matching TRBD1 (6 bases). The ends were cut back, 5 bases at V and 7 bases at J, with 17 bases in the middle. This CDR3 has 14 amino acids. CDR1 and CDR2 from the germline V gene are MDHEN and SYDVKM. The CDR3 here is CASSITGKGGGYTF. In nucleotides, the CDR3 is TGTGCCAGCAGTATCACAGGGAAAGGGGGTGGCTACACCTTC.

This clone was picked up many times. The chain is built from TRBV19 and TRBJ2-5; D ambiguous. Germline V lookup: CDR1 LNHDA, CDR2 SQIVND (reference sequence). V was cut by 6 bases and J by 6 bases, with 5 bases left in between. CDR3 length equals 10 residues. The CDR3 sequence is CASSRKTQYF. DNA for the CDR3: TGTGCCAGTAGCCGGAAGACCCAGTACTTC.

The chain carries TRBV9 and TRBJ1-1; TRBD1 matches at 8 bases. This CDR3 is 16 amino acids long. Germline values: CDR1 SGDLS, CDR2 YYNGEE. V was pared by 4 bases and J by 7 bases, with 15 bases of the junction left unmatched. The CDR3 loop reads CASSTGGTPLGDEAFF. The CDR3 DNA is TGTGCCAGCAGCACAGGGGGGACCCCTTTGGGTGATGAAGCTTTCTTT.

The rearrangement links TRBV6-5 to TRBJ2-3; TRBD2 matches 8 bases. Germline values: CDR1 MNHEY, CDR2 SVGAGI. The CDR3 is 16 amino acids. Trimming cost V 4 bases and J 1 base; bases outside gene matches: 7. The CDR3 region has the DNA TGTGCCAGCAGTTCCGGGACTAGGGCGGGCACAGATACGCAGTATTTT. It translates to CASSSGTRAGTDTQYF.

This chain links TRBV10-2 with TRBJ2-7; the match to TRBD1 covers 9 bases. This CDR3 has 17 amino acids. V was pared by 4 bases and J by 2 bases, with 12 bases of the junction left unmatched. CDR1 WSHSY and CDR2 SAAADI come from the germline V gene. DNA of the CDR3: TGCGCCAGCAGTGGATTGGCATCGGGACAGGGTCCCTACGAGCAGTACTTC. The encoded protein is CASSGLASGQGPYEQYF.

V and J are TRBV6-1 and TRBJ1-1; no clear D gene. V lost 6 bases to trimming and J lost 4 bases, with 15 bases between them. Germline-derived CDR1 and CDR2 are MNHNS and SASEGT. The CDR3 is made up of 14 amino acids. The CDR3 DNA follows: TGTGCCAGCAGCCAGGACGGCTTTACCACTGAAGCTTTCTTT. Translating it yields CASSQDGFTTEAFF.

This clone occurred a few times. The rearrangement joins TRBV10-3 to TRBJ2-1, with 9 bases identical to TRBD2. The CDR3 length is 14 residues. The trim removed 9 bases at V and 6 bases at J, leaving 9 bases unmatched. Looked up from germline, CDR1 is ENHRY and CDR2 is SYGVKD. CDR3: CAISSAGGLNEQFF. For the CDR3, the DNA is TGTGCCATATCTTCGGCGGGGGGGCTCAATGAGCAGTTCTTC.

This chain uses TRBV19 with TRBJ1-5, with D possibly being TRBD1 (6 bases). Germline V lookup: CDR1 LNHDA, CDR2 SQIVND (reference sequence). Trimming removed 1 base at V and 7 bases at J, with 17 bases between. The CDR3 loop spans 16 amino acids. CDR3 bases: TGTGCCAGTAGTATAGGTGGTGGGCAGGGGAACCAGCCCCAGCATTTT. This translates into CASSIGGGQGNQPQHF.

This sequence joins TRBV15 and TRBJ2-5; D may be TRBD2 (7 bases). The J call may not be correct, given that the DNA end is closer to TRBJ2-7. The germline gives CDR1 LNHNV, CDR2 YYDKDF (reference sequence). The CDR3 is made up of 15 amino acids. For the CDR3, the DNA is TGTGCCACCAGCAGAGAAACAGGGAGGGCAGGCGAGCAGTACTTC. Its protein product is CATSRETGRAGEQYF.

This clone was seen a few times. J is TRBJ2-5 and V is TRBV2, with 7 bases matching TRBD2. J gave up 5 bases and V 7 bases, and 10 bases lay outside the gene matches. The CDR3 runs to 14 residues. The germline CDR1 and CDR2 sequences are SNHLY and FYNNEI. The DNA for the CDR3 is TGTGCCAGCACCTCTCGAAGGGGAGGGGAGACCCAGTACTTC. It specifies CASTSRRGGETQYF.

The chain employs TRBV19 and TRBJ2-3; D gene uncertain. Germline values: CDR1 LNHDA, CDR2 SQIVND (reference sequence). CDR3 length equals 14 residues. Trimming took off 0 bases at V and 1 base at J, with 5 bases between the two ends. CDR3 nucleotides: TGTGCCAGTAGTATAGAGGGCGGCACAGATACGCAGTATTTT. It specifies CASSIEGGTDTQYF.

This clone came up once. Other DNA variants within this sample encode the same CDR3. The rearrangement links TRBV30 to TRBJ1-3; no definite D call. Looked up from germline, CDR1 is GTSNPN and CDR2 is SVGIG (reference sequence). This CDR3 comprises 15 residues. V was cut by 0 bases and J by 0 bases, with 9 bases left in between. The CDR3 here is CAWSVRRSSGNTIYF. The CDR3 DNA is TGTGCCTGGAGTGTGAGGCGGAGCTCTGGAAACACCATATATTTT.

The chain has TRBV7-8 and TRBJ1-1, with TRBD1 as a possible D gene (5 bases). Germline V gene lookup returns CDR1 SGHVS and CDR2 FQNEAQ. The ends were cut back, 4 bases at V and 6 bases at J, with 18 bases in the middle. This CDR3 comprises 15 residues. This CDR3 is CASSSGAGDKAEAFF. CDR3 DNA: TGTGCCAGCAGCTCCGGGGCGGGGGATAAGGCTGAAGCTTTCTTT.

The V gene is TRBV5-1, the J gene TRBJ2-3; a weak D match, TRBD1 (5 bases). CDR1 SGHRS and CDR2 YFSETQ come from the germline V gene. Trimming took 5 bases from V and 3 from J, leaving 10 bases between them. The CDR3 spans 13 residues. This CDR3 reads CASRDQGTDTQYF. In DNA, the CDR3 is TGCGCCAGCAGGGATCAGGGAACAGATACGCAGTATTTT.

The rearrangement links TRBV5-1 to TRBJ2-3; the match to TRBD2 covers 7 bases. This CDR3 has 15 amino acids. With 0 bases clipped from V and 7 bases from J, the junction kept 8 bases outside the gene matches. Germline V gives CDR1 SGHRS, CDR2 YFSETQ. CDR3: CASSLETSAPNTQYF. The CDR3, as DNA: TGCGCCAGCAGCTTGGAAACTAGCGCGCCCAATACGCAGTATTTT.

This chain links TRBV4-2 with TRBJ2-3; D assignment may be TRBD1 or TRBD2 (5 bases each). Germline CDR1 and CDR2: LGHNA and YNFKEQ. This CDR3 comprises 12 residues. The V and J ends lost 2 bases and 9 bases respectively, with 9 bases between them. The CDR3 DNA is TGTGCCAGCAGCCAAACGGGACCGACGCAGTATTTT. Translated, it gives CASSQTGPTQYF.

The chain uses TRBV12-5 and TRBJ2-1; no clear D gene. This CDR3 is built from 12 residues. V dropped 5 bases and J dropped 7 bases, with 9 bases sitting between them. Germline values: CDR1 LGHNT, CDR2 FRNRAP. CDR3 loop: CASGPGENEQFF. In DNA, the CDR3 is TGTGCTAGTGGTCCCGGCGAGAATGAGCAGTTCTTC.

The sample holds a few counts of this clone. V gene TRBV5-1 combines with J gene TRBJ1-2; 9 bases line up with TRBD1. CDR3 length equals 13 residues. Germline-derived CDR1 and CDR2 are SGHRS and YFSETQ. Germline trimming cut 4 bases from V and 5 bases from J; bases unmatched to any gene: 3. DNA for the CDR3: TGCGCCAGCAGCCAAGGGACAGGGTATGGCTACACCTTC. This codes for CASSQGTGYGYTF.

The genes are TRBV11-2 and TRBJ2-7; 12 bases fit TRBD2. The CDR3 is 15 amino acids. Germline CDR1 SGHAT, CDR2 FQNNGV. The J segment lost 5 bases and the V segment lost 5 bases, leaving 7 bases of the junction unmatched. CDR3 DNA: TGTGCCAGCAGCACCCTAGCGGGAGGGCCAGACGAGCAGTACTTC. This sequence encodes CASSTLAGGPDEQYF.

This clone was detected once. The chain uses TRBV10-1 and TRBJ2-7, with a weak D call TRBD2 (6 bases). The length of the CDR3 is 17 residues. Looked up from germline, CDR1 is WNHNN and CDR2 is SYGVQD (reference sequence). The V gene lost 1 base and the J gene lost 1 base, with 17 bases spanning the gap. The CDR3 DNA is TGCGCCAGCAGTGAGTTCGATACCGGGACTCCTTCCTACGAGCAGTACTTC. This gives the protein CASSEFDTGTPSYEQYF.

The rearrangement joins TRBV7-9 to TRBJ2-1; the D gene is possibly TRBD2 (6 bases). V gave up 4 bases and J gave up 6 bases, with 10 bases separating them. CDR3 length: 13 residues. Germline V CDR1 and CDR2: SEHNR, FQNEAQ (reference sequence). The CDR3 here is CASSSSGSNEQFF. The CDR3 coding sequence is TGTGCCAGCAGCTCATCCGGGAGCAATGAGCAGTTCTTC.

The chain has TRBV27 and TRBJ2-7; 7 bases are a match to TRBD1. This CDR3 is built from 15 residues. V was pared by 6 bases and J by 0 bases, with 8 bases of the junction left unmatched. CDR1 is MNHEY and CDR2 is SMNVEV in the germline V gene (reference sequence). DNA for the CDR3: TGTGCCAGCAGACCGACAGGGCCGGGCTCCTACGAGCAGTACTTC. Amino acid sequence: CASRPTGPGSYEQYF.

The genes are TRBV18 and TRBJ2-6, with D hard to call. The length of the CDR3 is 17 residues. Trimming removed 6 bases at V and 0 bases at J, with 15 bases between. From germline, CDR1 is KGHSH and CDR2 LQKENI. The CDR3 DNA sequence: TGTGCCAGCTCGCCTAAAGACGTCAGCTCTGGGGCCAACGTCCTGACTTTC. Protein sequence: CASSPKDVSSGANVLTF.

V gene TRBV5-1 combines with J gene TRBJ2-2; D unresolved. The CDR3 has 15 amino acids. The V and J ends lost 1 base and 4 bases respectively, with 11 bases between them. CDR1 is SGHRS, CDR2 YFSETQ, per germline. CDR3 sequence: CASSLLPVGTGELFF. The CDR3 DNA reads as TGCGCCAGCAGCTTGTTGCCGGTGGGCACCGGGGAGCTGTTTTTT.